The T cell receptor (beta chain) described here comes from a study of Ad26.COV2.S vaccination and SARS-CoV-2 variants. Treatment here: 19 received Ad26.COV2.S at low or high dose, single or two shots; several received placebo; per-sample allocation not given. Samples analyzed were those drawn on day 63 after the first vaccine or placebo injection. Overall study results and limits: Recipients of either vaccine or placebo displayed similar breadth of non-spike TCRs.

On this clone: Its antigen is currently unknown.

Clones were read by immunoSEQ multiplex PCR, and TCRdb kept only the in-frame ones, dropping some. The sample holds about 410,000 clones; around 92% are singletons and the top ten take 1.5% to 2%. This receptor was taken from a person aged 18-65 years who received the Ad26.COV2.S COVID-19 vaccine or a placebo. Sequenced material: peripheral blood, taken in a trial of Ad26.COV2.S vaccine versus placebo.

The CDR3 DNA reads as TGTGCCAGCAGCCCAAGTTTTGAGGGCTTCCAGTTCTTC. It codes for CASSPSFEGFQFF. The chain has TRBV7-9 and TRBJ2-1; D perhaps matches TRBD2 (5 bases). Germline CDR1 and CDR2: SEHNR and FQNEAQ (reference sequence). V lost 5 bases, J lost 13 bases, and 18 bases lay in between. The CDR3 is 13 amino acids.